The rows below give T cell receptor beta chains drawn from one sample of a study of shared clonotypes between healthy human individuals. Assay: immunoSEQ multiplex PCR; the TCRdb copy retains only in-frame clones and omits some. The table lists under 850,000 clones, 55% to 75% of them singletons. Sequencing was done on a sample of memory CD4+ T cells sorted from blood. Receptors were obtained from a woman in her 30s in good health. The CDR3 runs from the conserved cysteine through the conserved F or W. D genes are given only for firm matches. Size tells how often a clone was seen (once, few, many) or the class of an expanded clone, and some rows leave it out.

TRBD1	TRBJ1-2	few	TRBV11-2	CASRPNRTGGYTF	TGTGCCAGCAGACCTAATAGGACAGGTGGCTACACCTTC
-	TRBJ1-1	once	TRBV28	CASKELQGYTEAFF	TGTGCCAGCAAAGAACTACAGGGTTACACTGAAGCTTTCTTT
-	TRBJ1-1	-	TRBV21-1	CANQENTEAFF	TGTGCCAACCAGGAGAACACTGAAGCTTTCTTT
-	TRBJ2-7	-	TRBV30	CAWSLQGPYEQYF	TGTGCCTGGAGTCTCCAGGGGCCGTACGAGCAGTACTTC
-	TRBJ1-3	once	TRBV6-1	CASSEGDQGNTIYF	TGTGCCAGCAGTGAAGGGGATCAAGGAAACACCATATATTTT
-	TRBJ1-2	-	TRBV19	CASKSLLSHYGYTF	TGTGCCAGTAAGTCCCTGCTAAGTCACTATGGCTACACCTTC
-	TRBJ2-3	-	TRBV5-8	CASSLVPGATDTQYF	TGTGCCAGCAGCTTGGTTCCAGGAGCCACAGATACGCAGTATTTT
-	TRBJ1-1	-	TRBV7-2	CASSLAGYYGGPEAFF	TGTGCCAGCAGCTTAGCGGGGTATTACGGGGGACCTGAAGCTTTCTTT
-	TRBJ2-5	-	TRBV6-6	CASSFSRGGGTETQYF	TGTGCCAGCAGTTTCTCGAGAGGGGGCGGGACGGAGACCCAGTACTTC
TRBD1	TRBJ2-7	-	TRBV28	CASSTPGQGSYEQYF	TGTGCCAGCAGTACTCCGGGACAGGGATCCTACGAGCAGTACTTC
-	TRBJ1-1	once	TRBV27	CASISSQLNTEAFF	TGTGCCAGCATAAGTTCTCAATTGAACACTGAAGCTTTCTTT
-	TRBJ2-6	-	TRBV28	CASSPRGGFGANVLTF	TGTGCCAGCAGTCCTCGCGGGGGCTTTGGGGCCAACGTCCTGACTTTC
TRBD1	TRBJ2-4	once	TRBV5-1	CASSEGTGGNIQYF	TGCGCCAGCAGCGAAGGGACAGGGGGAAACATTCAGTACTTC
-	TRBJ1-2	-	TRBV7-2	CASSLGPPFLGPPRGYTF	TGTGCCAGCAGCTTGGGACCCCCTTTTTTGGGGCCCCCGAGGGGCTACACCTTC
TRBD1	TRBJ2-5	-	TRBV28	CASATGGEETQYF	TGTGCCAGCGCGACAGGGGGCGAAGAGACCCAGTACTTC
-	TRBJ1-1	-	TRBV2	CASSAEGQNTEAFF	TGTGCCAGCAGCGCAGAAGGACAGAACACTGAAGCTTTCTTT
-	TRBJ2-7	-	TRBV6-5	CAISDEETYEQYF	TGTGCCATCAGTGATGAGGAAACCTACGAGCAGTACTTC
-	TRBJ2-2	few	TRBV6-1	CASSVRSDGELFF	TGTGCCAGCAGTGTAAGGTCAGACGGGGAGCTGTTTTTT
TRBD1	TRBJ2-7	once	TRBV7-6	CASSLAATGPDEQYF	TGTGCCAGCAGCTTAGCGGCGACAGGGCCGGACGAGCAGTACTTC
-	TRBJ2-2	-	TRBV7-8	CASSLATPRTGELFF	TGTGCCAGCAGCTTAGCGACACCCAGAACCGGGGAGCTGTTTTTT
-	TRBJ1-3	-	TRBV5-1	CASSLSGGTGNTIYF	TGCGCCAGCAGCTTGTCCGGGGGGACTGGAAACACCATATATTTT
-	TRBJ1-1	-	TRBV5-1	CASSERTANTEAFF	TGCGCCAGCAGCGAACGGACGGCGAACACTGAAGCTTTCTTT
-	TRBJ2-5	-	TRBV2	CASSFGGSPQETQYF	TGTGCCAGCAGTTTCGGTGGGAGCCCCCAAGAGACCCAGTACTTC
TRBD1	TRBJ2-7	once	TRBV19	CASSTRQGGHEQYF	TGTGCCAGTAGTACCCGACAGGGGGGACACGAGCAGTACTTC
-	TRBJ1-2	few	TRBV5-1	CASSLDSRGQGNGYTF	TGCGCCAGCAGCTTGGACTCCCGGGGGCAGGGGAATGGCTACACCTTC
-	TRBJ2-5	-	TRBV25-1	CASNSLETQYF	TGTGCCAGCAACTCACTTGAGACCCAGTACTTC
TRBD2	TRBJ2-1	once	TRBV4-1	CASRAPSGRATEQFF	TGCGCCAGCAGAGCCCCTAGCGGGAGGGCTACTGAGCAGTTCTTC
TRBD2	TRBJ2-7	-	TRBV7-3	CASSNPAGGALYEQYF	TGTGCCAGCAGCAACCCGGCGGGAGGCGCCCTCTACGAGCAGTACTTC
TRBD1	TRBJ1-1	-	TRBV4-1	CASSQRTGRDTEAFF	TGCGCCAGCAGCCAAAGGACAGGGAGGGACACTGAAGCTTTCTTT